A selection of T cell receptor beta chains follows, all from one sample in a study of blood T cell repertoires in COVID-19. Data came from immunoSEQ multiplex PCR; TCRdb stores just in-frame clones and leaves some out. The data contain over 45,000 clones, around 81% of them singletons. The source material was peripheral blood. The origin of the receptors is a woman older than 75 with active or convalescent COVID-19. Both conserved end residues are part of each CDR3. The order of the fields is D gene, J gene, V gene, clone size, CDR3 protein, CDR3 DNA. A D gene is named only where the DNA matches it firmly. Size tells how often a clone was seen (once, few, many) or the class of an expanded clone, and some rows leave it out.

d_call: TRBD1
j_call: TRBJ2-1
v_call: TRBV7-2
clone_size: -
cdr3_aa: CASSLEGGSNEQFF
cdr3_nt: TGTGCCAGCAGCTTAGAAGGGGGCAGCAATGAGCAGTTCTTC

d_call: TRBD2
j_call: TRBJ2-7
v_call: TRBV15
clone_size: -
cdr3_aa: CATSSIGGVHEQYF
cdr3_nt: TGTGCCACCAGCTCCATCGGGGGGGTCCACGAGCAGTACTTC

d_call: TRBD2
j_call: TRBJ2-3
v_call: TRBV10-3
clone_size: -
cdr3_aa: CAISGTSGGARDTQYF
cdr3_nt: TGTGCCATCAGTGGCACTAGCGGGGGGGCTCGTGATACGCAGTATTTT

d_call: -
j_call: TRBJ1-1
v_call: TRBV27
clone_size: -
cdr3_aa: CASIRLGLNTEAFF
cdr3_nt: TGTGCCAGCATAAGGCTGGGGCTGAACACTGAAGCTTTCTTT

d_call: -
j_call: TRBJ2-5
v_call: TRBV20-1
clone_size: -
cdr3_aa: CSASRGQRETQYF
cdr3_nt: TGCAGTGCTAGTCGCGGACAGCGAGAGACCCAGTACTTC

d_call: -
j_call: TRBJ1-1
v_call: TRBV19
clone_size: few
cdr3_aa: CASQDGRRYTEAFF
cdr3_nt: TGTGCCAGTCAGGACGGGCGGAGGTACACTGAAGCTTTCTTT

d_call: -
j_call: TRBJ1-6
v_call: TRBV27
clone_size: few
cdr3_aa: CASSPRDWENSPLHF
cdr3_nt: TGTGCCAGCAGTCCCCGGGACTGGGAAAATTCACCCCTCCACTTT

d_call: TRBD1
j_call: TRBJ2-1
v_call: TRBV24-1
clone_size: -
cdr3_aa: CATSEPGQGLRDEQFF
cdr3_nt: TGTGCCACCAGTGAACCGGGACAGGGTCTACGCGATGAGCAGTTCTTC

d_call: -
j_call: TRBJ2-7
v_call: TRBV6-5
clone_size: -
cdr3_aa: CASSYSRQRAYEQYF
cdr3_nt: TGTGCCAGCAGTTACTCGAGGCAGCGGGCCTACGAGCAGTACTTC

d_call: -
j_call: TRBJ2-1
v_call: TRBV24-1
clone_size: -
cdr3_aa: CATGATSYNEQFF
cdr3_nt: TGTGCCACAGGGGCGACCTCCTACAATGAGCAGTTCTTC

d_call: -
j_call: TRBJ1-5
v_call: TRBV27
clone_size: few
cdr3_aa: CASSSRPPGNQPQHF
cdr3_nt: TGTGCCAGCAGTTCCCGTCCCCCGGGCAATCAGCCCCAGCATTTT

d_call: -
j_call: TRBJ1-2
v_call: TRBV2
clone_size: -
cdr3_aa: CASTEGARNLYGYTF
cdr3_nt: TGTGCCAGCACCGAAGGTGCCAGGAACCTCTATGGCTACACCTTC

d_call: -
j_call: TRBJ1-1
v_call: TRBV5-6
clone_size: -
cdr3_aa: CASSLVSLNTEAFF
cdr3_nt: TGTGCCAGCAGCTTGGTTAGCCTCAACACTGAAGCTTTCTTT

d_call: -
j_call: TRBJ2-2
v_call: TRBV10-3
clone_size: -
cdr3_aa: CATARGTNTGELFF
cdr3_nt: TGTGCCACCGCCCGGGGGACGAACACCGGGGAGCTGTTTTTT

d_call: -
j_call: TRBJ2-1
v_call: TRBV7-9
clone_size: few
cdr3_aa: CASSLVPGLYNEQFF
cdr3_nt: TGTGCCAGCAGCTTAGTGCCGGGGTTATACAATGAGCAGTTCTTC

d_call: -
j_call: TRBJ2-7
v_call: TRBV24-1
clone_size: -
cdr3_aa: CATGTSGEYEQYF
cdr3_nt: TGTGCCACCGGTACCAGCGGAGAATACGAGCAGTACTTC

d_call: TRBD2
j_call: TRBJ2-3
v_call: TRBV4-3
clone_size: -
cdr3_aa: CASSPSIQTSGVTDTQYF
cdr3_nt: TGCGCCAGCAGCCCCTCGATACAGACTAGCGGTGTCACAGATACGCAGTATTTT

d_call: TRBD1
j_call: TRBJ1-2
v_call: TRBV19
clone_size: -
cdr3_aa: CASSIKGQRPGYGYTF
cdr3_nt: TGTGCCAGTAGTATAAAGGGACAGCGGCCAGGCTATGGCTACACCTTC

d_call: TRBD1
j_call: TRBJ1-1
v_call: TRBV15
clone_size: -
cdr3_aa: CATSMGTGVNTEAFF
cdr3_nt: TGTGCCACCAGCATGGGGACAGGAGTGAACACTGAAGCTTTCTTT

d_call: TRBD1
j_call: TRBJ2-7
v_call: TRBV5-1
clone_size: once
cdr3_aa: CASSPRGTGVGEQYF
cdr3_nt: TGCGCCAGCAGCCCACGGGGGACAGGGGTAGGTGAGCAGTACTTC

d_call: TRBD1
j_call: TRBJ2-7
v_call: TRBV6-5
clone_size: -
cdr3_aa: CASKLDRGPYEQYF
cdr3_nt: TGTGCCAGCAAATTAGACAGGGGCCCCTACGAGCAGTACTTC

d_call: -
j_call: TRBJ1-1
v_call: TRBV7-2
clone_size: -
cdr3_aa: CASSPKGHFNTEAFF
cdr3_nt: TGTGCCAGCAGCCCGAAGGGGCATTTTAACACTGAAGCTTTCTTT

d_call: -
j_call: TRBJ1-1
v_call: TRBV11-2
clone_size: -
cdr3_aa: CASSLSRDTEAFF
cdr3_nt: TGTGCCAGCAGCTTAAGTCGGGACACTGAAGCTTTCTTT

d_call: TRBD1
j_call: TRBJ1-5
v_call: TRBV7-2
clone_size: -
cdr3_aa: CASSLGTGRQPQHF
cdr3_nt: TGTGCCAGCAGCTTAGGGACAGGCCGTCAGCCCCAGCATTTT

d_call: TRBD1
j_call: TRBJ1-5
v_call: TRBV25-1
clone_size: -
cdr3_aa: CASSPGGNNQPQHF
cdr3_nt: TGTGCCAGCAGTCCAGGGGGCAACAATCAGCCCCAGCATTTT

d_call: TRBD1
j_call: TRBJ2-1
v_call: TRBV6-2/TRBV6-3
clone_size: -
cdr3_aa: CASSLNRGSYNEQFF
cdr3_nt: TGTGCCAGCAGTCTCAACAGGGGCTCCTACAATGAGCAGTTCTTC

d_call: -
j_call: TRBJ2-5
v_call: TRBV7-6
clone_size: -
cdr3_aa: CASSERDFQETQYF
cdr3_nt: TGTGCCAGCAGCGAACGGGACTTTCAAGAGACCCAGTACTTC

d_call: TRBD1
j_call: TRBJ2-1
v_call: TRBV2
clone_size: -
cdr3_aa: CASGFDRTGVAEQFF
cdr3_nt: TGTGCCAGCGGTTTTGATAGGACAGGGGTTGCTGAGCAGTTCTTC

d_call: TRBD1
j_call: TRBJ2-5
v_call: TRBV7-2
clone_size: -
cdr3_aa: CASSLVGGQGFETQYF
cdr3_nt: TGTGCCAGCAGCTTAGTAGGTGGACAGGGATTTGAGACCCAGTACTTC

d_call: -
j_call: TRBJ1-1
v_call: TRBV5-1
clone_size: -
cdr3_aa: CASSFTGRGANTEAFF
cdr3_nt: TGCGCCAGCAGCTTTACAGGGAGGGGTGCGAACACTGAAGCTTTCTTT

d_call: -
j_call: TRBJ1-2
v_call: TRBV19
clone_size: -
cdr3_aa: CASSSIDGQFSYGYTF
cdr3_nt: TGTGCCAGCAGTAGTATAGATGGACAATTCTCCTATGGCTACACCTTC

d_call: -
j_call: TRBJ1-5
v_call: TRBV27
clone_size: once
cdr3_aa: CASSLGRFQPQHF
cdr3_nt: TGTGCCAGCAGTTTGGGCAGGTTTCAGCCCCAGCATTTT

d_call: -
j_call: TRBJ2-5
v_call: TRBV13
clone_size: once
cdr3_aa: CASSLALAGTGTQYF
cdr3_nt: TGTGCCAGCAGCCTCGCGCTAGCGGGGACAGGGACCCAGTACTTC

d_call: TRBD1
j_call: TRBJ2-7
v_call: TRBV11-3
clone_size: -
cdr3_aa: CASSSGTAYEQYF
cdr3_nt: TGTGCCAGCAGCTCCGGGACAGCCTACGAGCAGTACTTC

d_call: -
j_call: TRBJ1-3
v_call: TRBV19
clone_size: -
cdr3_aa: CASRAGSNGNTIYF
cdr3_nt: TGTGCCAGTAGGGCGGGGAGCAATGGAAACACCATATATTTT

d_call: -
j_call: TRBJ1-2
v_call: TRBV28
clone_size: -
cdr3_aa: CASSRGTTGGYTF
cdr3_nt: TGTGCCAGCAGTCGCGGGACCACGGGAGGCTACACCTTC

d_call: TRBD1
j_call: TRBJ1-1
v_call: TRBV29-1
clone_size: -
cdr3_aa: CSGGQGANTEAFF
cdr3_nt: TGCAGCGGTGGACAGGGGGCGAACACTGAAGCTTTCTTT

d_call: -
j_call: TRBJ2-2
v_call: TRBV29-1
clone_size: -
cdr3_aa: CSVEEGNRNTGELFF
cdr3_nt: TGCAGCGTTGAGGAGGGGAATAGGAACACCGGGGAGCTGTTTTTT

d_call: -
j_call: TRBJ1-3
v_call: TRBV19
clone_size: few
cdr3_aa: CATMDLRVGNTIYF
cdr3_nt: TGTGCCACCATGGACCTCAGGGTTGGAAACACCATATATTTT

d_call: TRBD1
j_call: TRBJ1-1
v_call: TRBV28
clone_size: -
cdr3_aa: CASSSGTGGREAFF
cdr3_nt: TGTGCCAGCAGTTCCGGGACAGGGGGAAGAGAAGCTTTCTTT

d_call: -
j_call: TRBJ1-3
v_call: TRBV9
clone_size: -
cdr3_aa: CASSVAEGASGNTIYF
cdr3_nt: TGTGCCAGCAGCGTAGCAGAGGGTGCCAGCGGGAACACCATATATTTT

d_call: -
j_call: TRBJ1-5
v_call: TRBV14
clone_size: -
cdr3_aa: CASSLGHQQPQHF
cdr3_nt: TGTGCCAGCAGCCTGGGACACCAGCAGCCCCAGCATTTT

d_call: -
j_call: TRBJ1-5
v_call: TRBV10-2
clone_size: few
cdr3_aa: CASSEPGNQPQHF
cdr3_nt: TGCGCCAGCAGTGAACCGGGCAATCAGCCCCAGCATTTT

d_call: -
j_call: TRBJ1-4
v_call: TRBV19
clone_size: -
cdr3_aa: CASRSGANEKLFF
cdr3_nt: TGTGCCAGTAGGTCTGGGGCAAATGAAAAACTGTTTTTT

d_call: TRBD1
j_call: TRBJ1-4
v_call: TRBV27
clone_size: once
cdr3_aa: CASSRQGAGVDEKLFF
cdr3_nt: TGTGCCAGCAGTCGACAGGGGGCCGGCGTGGATGAAAAACTGTTTTTT

d_call: -
j_call: TRBJ2-7
v_call: TRBV28
clone_size: -
cdr3_aa: CASSVARGSTYEQYF
cdr3_nt: TGTGCCAGCAGCGTGGCTCGAGGCAGCACCTACGAGCAGTACTTC

d_call: TRBD1
j_call: TRBJ2-7
v_call: TRBV6-5
clone_size: -
cdr3_aa: CASSHRDRGHEQYF
cdr3_nt: TGTGCCAGCAGTCACCGGGACAGGGGTCACGAGCAGTACTTC

d_call: TRBD2
j_call: TRBJ2-2
v_call: TRBV4-3
clone_size: -
cdr3_aa: CASSHSMAGGAGELFF
cdr3_nt: TGCGCCAGCAGCCATAGTATGGCGGGAGGGGCCGGGGAGCTGTTTTTT

d_call: TRBD1
j_call: TRBJ2-7
v_call: TRBV9
clone_size: -
cdr3_aa: CASSRQGAREQYF
cdr3_nt: TGTGCCAGCAGCCGACAGGGGGCGAGGGAGCAGTACTTC

d_call: TRBD2
j_call: TRBJ2-7
v_call: TRBV6-6
clone_size: -
cdr3_aa: CASSSQLAGAFYEQYF
cdr3_nt: TGTGCCAGCAGTTCCCAACTAGCGGGGGCATTCTACGAGCAGTACTTC

d_call: TRBD1
j_call: TRBJ2-7
v_call: TRBV5-1
clone_size: -
cdr3_aa: CASSVSRQGASYEQYF
cdr3_nt: TGCGCCAGCAGCGTCTCGCGGCAGGGGGCCTCCTACGAGCAGTACTTC

d_call: -
j_call: TRBJ1-4
v_call: TRBV6-2/TRBV6-3
clone_size: -
cdr3_aa: CASSYQAGIEKLFF
cdr3_nt: TGTGCCAGCAGTTACCAAGCAGGGATTGAAAAACTGTTTTTT